These 28 T cell receptor beta chains were all obtained from the same sample, sequenced in a study of blood T cells in healthy people across ages. Through a sample-barcoded 5' primer and a J-beta primer mix, a second PCR was run for about 6 to 11 cycles. TCRdb itself ran the 5' RACE reads through MiXCR, one entry per CDR3 protein. The sample comprises fewer than 2,000,000 distinct CDR3 sequences, about 39% of which are singletons, and under 25% rests with the top ten. Material: blood. Receptors originate from a human donor in good health.

This clonotype was recorded many times. This chain uses TRBV28 with TRBJ2-6, with D hard to call. CDR3 size: 14 residues. V dropped 6 bases and J dropped 0 bases, with 6 bases sitting between them. Looked up from germline, CDR1 is MDHEN and CDR2 is SYDVKM. The DNA for the CDR3 is TGTGCCAGCAGCAACCTCTCTGGGGCCAACGTCCTGACTTTC. This codes for CASSNLSGANVLTF.

This clonotype was seen a few times. The chain joins TRBV27 to TRBJ2-1; D might be TRBD1 (6 bases). Deletions cut 4 bases from V and 0 bases from J, with 10 bases between. Germline loops: CDR1 MNHEY, CDR2 SMNVEV (reference sequence). The CDR3 consists of 15 residues. The CDR3 region is CASSSRTDSYNEQFF. The CDR3 nucleotides are TGTGCCAGCAGTTCCCGGACAGACTCCTACAATGAGCAGTTCTTC.

This clonotype was detected a few times. The chain uses TRBV29-1 and TRBJ2-1; a weak D match, TRBD1 (6 bases). V dropped 7 bases and J dropped 5 bases, with 18 bases sitting between them. Germline V gene data show CDR1 as SQVTM and CDR2 as ANQGSEA. This CDR3 comprises 14 residues. The CDR3 DNA is TGCAGCGCCTGGGGGCCGCCGCCCAACAATGAGCAGTTCTTC. It encodes CSAWGPPPNNEQFF.

The gene calls are TRBV20-1 and TRBJ1-2; D may be TRBD1 (6 bases). The CDR3 has 15 residues. Germline V gives CDR1 DFQATT, CDR2 SNEGSKA (reference sequence). Trimming cost V 5 bases and J 7 bases, with 23 bases left between them. This CDR3 reads CSAGTPSPGGGGYTF. The CDR3 DNA reads as TGCAGTGCTGGGACACCCTCACCCGGCGGTGGTGGCTACACCTTC.

This clonotype appeared a single time. The V gene is TRBV4-3, the J gene TRBJ2-6, with D unresolved. CDR1 and CDR2 from the germline V gene are LGHNA and YSLEER. Between the trimmed V and J ends, which lost 3 bases and 4 bases, there was a span of 19 bases. CDR3 size: 18 residues. In DNA, the CDR3 is TGCGCCAGCAGCCATGATATTTCGTCTCTCGAGGGGGCCAACGTCCTGACTTTC. This sequence encodes CASSHDISSLEGANVLTF.

The chain is built from TRBV4-1 and TRBJ1-5; 9 bases line up with TRBD1. The CDR3 runs 17 residues. CDR1 MGHRA and CDR2 YSYEKL come from the germline V gene. The junction had 11 bases not matched to a gene; V was cut back by 1 base and J by 7 bases. The CDR3 reads CASSQGFRGQGSQPQHF. Here the CDR3 DNA reads TGCGCCAGCAGCCAAGGGTTTAGGGGACAGGGAAGCCAGCCCCAGCATTTT.

This clonotype was picked up a small number of times. The chain carries TRBV7-8 and TRBJ2-1; 9 bases are a match to TRBD2. Trimming removed 2 bases from V and 10 bases from J; junction bases left unmatched: 9. Germline lookup yields CDR1 SGHVS and CDR2 FQNEAQ. CDR3 length: 15 amino acids. The CDR3, as DNA: TGTGCCAGCAGCTTAAGGCTAGCGGGGATCTTGGAGCAGTTCTTC. This gives the protein CASSLRLAGILEQFF.

This clonotype has just a few counts. The chain uses TRBV15 and TRBJ2-1; D gene unclear. Germline V gene lookup returns CDR1 LNHNV and CDR2 YYDKDF (reference sequence). V gave up 0 bases and J gave up 12 bases, with 21 bases separating them. This CDR3 is built from 16 residues. Written as DNA, the CDR3 is TGTGCCACCAGCAGAGATCGCCCCCCCAGGTTGGGCTGGCAGTTCTTC. Translation: CATSRDRPPRLGWQFF.

This clonotype was seen more than once but under ten times. The chain uses TRBV29-1 and TRBJ2-7, with D possibly being TRBD1 (5 bases). Trimming took off 4 bases at V and 1 base at J, with 11 bases between the two ends. Per the germline V gene, CDR1 is SQVTM and CDR2 is ANQGSEA. CDR3 length equals 13 residues. As DNA, the CDR3 is TGCAGCGTTGGAGACAGATCTTCCTACGAGCAGTACTTC. It specifies CSVGDRSSYEQYF.

Many counts were recorded for this clonotype. The V gene is TRBV4-1, the J gene TRBJ2-3, with TRBD2 identical over 14 bases. Germline values: CDR1 MGHRA, CDR2 YSYEKL. After removal of 4 bases from V and 3 bases from J, the junction contained 3 bases not matched to a gene. The CDR3 length is 16 residues. DNA of the CDR3: TGCGCCAGCAGCCCGACTAGCGGGGGGGCAACAGATACGCAGTATTTT. Translated: CASSPTSGGATDTQYF.

This clonotype has a handful of counts. The chain recombines TRBV12-3 or TRBV12-4 with TRBJ2-1; 12 nucleotides line up with TRBD1. The CDR3 runs 14 residues. Trimming at V came to 4 bases and at J to 9 bases, leaving 4 bases not matched to a gene. CDR3: CASSSGQGASEQFF. CDR3 in DNA: TGTGCCAGCAGTTCGGGACAGGGGGCATCTGAGCAGTTCTTC.

The rearrangement links TRBV4-1 to TRBJ1-2, with TRBD1 as a possible D gene (6 bases). CDR3 length equals 15 residues. V was shortened by 1 base and J by 3 bases, with 12 bases between the two germline ends. Germline V CDR1 and CDR2: MGHRA, YSYEKL. The CDR3 region is CASSQAPGVYYGYTF. The CDR3 coding sequence is TGCGCCAGCAGCCAAGCCCCAGGGGTTTACTATGGCTACACCTTC.

This rearrangement joins TRBV4-1 to TRBJ2-7, with a tentative D call TRBD1 (9 bases). V gave up 2 bases and J gave up 2 bases, with 28 bases separating them. Germline loops: CDR1 MGHRA, CDR2 YSYEKL. The CDR3 is 20 residues long. The CDR3 nucleotides are TGCGCCAGCAGCCAACGGGAGGGTGACCTAGGGACAGGGCAGACCTACGAGCAGTACTTC. This translates into CASSQREGDLGTGQTYEQYF.

This clonotype turned up a few times. The genes are TRBV28 and TRBJ2-7; maybe TRBD2 (7 bases). The length of the CDR3 is 14 residues. Trimming removed 7 bases from V and 2 bases from J, with 15 bases in between. CDR1 and CDR2 from the germline V gene are MDHEN and SYDVKM. The CDR3 loop is CASTGGALPYEQYF. The CDR3 DNA sequence: TGTGCCAGCACTGGGGGGGCCCTGCCCTACGAGCAGTACTTC. Complete variable domain (other parts from reference TRBV28 and TRBJ2-7): DVKVTQSSRYLVKRTGEKVFLECVQDMDHENMFWYRQDPGLGLRLIYFSYDVKMKEKGDIPEGYSVSREKKERFSLILESASTNQTSMYLCASTGGALPYEQYFGPGTRLTVT.

The chain has TRBV3-1 and TRBJ2-7; 9 bases match TRBD2. The CDR3 covers 16 residues. V lost 4 bases, J lost 3 bases, and 10 bases stayed unmatched. Germline CDR1 is LGHDT and CDR2 is YNNKEL (reference sequence). In DNA, the CDR3 is TGTGCCAGCAGCCGACCGGGGCGGGGGGGCCACTACGAGCAGTACTTC. Residues: CASSRPGRGGHYEQYF.

V and J are TRBV10-3 and TRBJ1-1; the D is unclear. CDR1 and CDR2 (germline): ENHRY, SYGVKD. The CDR3 length is 11 residues. The germline V and J ends were trimmed by 6 bases and 8 bases, with 10 bases remaining between them. CDR3 residues: CAIRNTEEAFF. CDR3 bases: TGTGCCATCAGAAATACAGAGGAAGCTTTCTTT.

This clonotype was seen a few times. The gene calls are TRBV15 and TRBJ2-5; D unresolved. Germline V lookup: CDR1 LNHNV, CDR2 YYDKDF (reference sequence). The germline V and J ends were trimmed by 0 bases and 2 bases, with 7 bases remaining between them. The CDR3 contains 14 residues. The CDR3 here is CATSRDHGQETQYF. The DNA of the CDR3 is TGTGCCACCAGCAGAGATCATGGGCAAGAGACCCAGTACTTC.

This chain joins TRBV20-1 and TRBJ2-5; TRBD2 matches 11 bases. The J segment lost 3 bases and the V segment lost 4 bases, leaving 4 bases of the junction unmatched. Germline loops: CDR1 DFQATT, CDR2 SNEGSKA (reference sequence). The CDR3 runs to 14 residues. CDR3 protein: CSAIGTSGKETQYF. The CDR3 DNA sequence: TGCAGTGCTATCGGGACTAGCGGTAAAGAGACCCAGTACTTC.

Only a few counts were recorded for this clonotype. The chain carries TRBV18 and TRBJ1-2; possible D gene TRBD1, 5 bases. The CDR3 extends over 13 amino acids. Per the germline V gene, CDR1 is KGHSH and CDR2 is LQKENI. With 3 bases removed from V and 7 bases from J, the gap between germline ends came to 12 bases. In nucleotides, the CDR3 is TGTGCCAGCTCACCGTCAGGGTTAATTGGCTACACCTTC. It is translated as CASSPSGLIGYTF.

This chain uses TRBV5-1 with TRBJ2-1; weak D call: TRBD1 (6 bases). The CDR3 covers 14 residues. V lost 4 bases and J 1 base, leaving 9 bases between the germline ends. The germline gives CDR1 SGHRS, CDR2 YFSETQ. The DNA of the CDR3 is TGCGCCAGCAGCGGAGGACAGTCCTACAATGAGCAGTTCTTC. Its translation: CASSGGQSYNEQFF.

The V and J genes are TRBV20-1 and TRBJ1-5; D is possibly TRBD1 (6 bases). Trimming stripped 5 bases from V and 7 bases from J, with 15 bases between. The CDR3 is 13 residues long. The germline gives CDR1 DFQATT, CDR2 SNEGSKA (reference sequence). The CDR3 loop reads CSAGKGEGQPQHF. CDR3 nucleotide sequence: TGCAGTGCTGGAAAGGGGGAAGGACAGCCCCAGCATTTT.

This clonotype has more than one count but fewer than ten. This rearrangement joins TRBV7-2 to TRBJ2-3; a weak D match, TRBD2 (6 bases). The CDR3 is made up of 17 amino acids. Germline loops: CDR1 SGHTA, CDR2 FQGNSA. V lost 1 base to trimming and J lost 4 bases, with 18 bases between them. CDR3 coding DNA: TGTGCCAGCAGCTTAGTGGGCGGGGTCACGGTGGCAGATACGCAGTATTTT. This codes for CASSLVGGVTVADTQYF.

This clonotype was seen a few times. The V gene is TRBV4-3, the J gene TRBJ2-4, with D unclear. Germline V gene data show CDR1 as LGHNA and CDR2 as YSLEER. CDR3 length: 13 amino acids. Trimming removed 0 bases at V and 7 bases at J, with 7 bases between. The CDR3 nucleotides read TGCGCCAGCAGCCAAGACCGATACAACATTCAGTACTTC. The encoded protein is CASSQDRYNIQYF.

The sample holds one count of this clonotype. The junction differs from germline at one of its ends, possibly a read error. CDR3 in amino acids: CAWRRQGADVLTF. The CDR3 DNA sequence: TGTGCCTGGAGGCGGCAGGGGGCCGACGTCCTGACTTTC. V usage is TRBV30 and J usage is TRBJ2-6; 8 bases are shared with TRBD1. The germline V gene has CDR1 GTSNPN and CDR2 SVGIG (reference sequence). The CDR3 consists of 13 residues.

The gene calls are TRBV6-5 and TRBJ2-7; 7 positions agree with TRBD2. The DNA end is a closer match to TRBJ2-5, so the J assignment may be wrong. The CDR3 consists of 15 residues. Germline V lookup: CDR1 MNHEY, CDR2 SVGAGI. The CDR3 loop reads CASSPNRVGGETQYF. CDR3 in DNA: TGTGCCAGCAGCCCTAACCGGGTGGGAGGGGAGACCCAGTACTTC.

V usage is TRBV12-3 or TRBV12-4 and J usage is TRBJ1-2, with a possible D match to TRBD1 (6 bases). Trimming stripped 4 bases from V and 8 bases from J, with 14 bases between. The CDR3 has 13 amino acids. This chain's CDR3 is CASSSSGAVGYTF. DNA of the CDR3: TGTGCCAGCAGTTCCTCAGGGGCGGTAGGCTACACCTTC.

This clonotype has just a few counts. The chain couples TRBV20-1 to TRBJ2-5, with D hard to call. The CDR3 has 13 residues. The germline gives CDR1 DFQATT, CDR2 SNEGSKA (reference sequence). V was clipped by 2 bases and J by 2 bases, with 9 bases between them. This CDR3 is CSARWADQETQYF. Written as DNA, the CDR3 is TGCAGTGCTAGATGGGCAGATCAAGAGACCCAGTACTTC.

This sequence joins TRBV20-1 and TRBJ1-2, with D maybe TRBD1 (6 bases). Germline loops: CDR1 DFQATT, CDR2 SNEGSKA (reference sequence). The V gene lost 4 bases and the J gene lost 6 bases, with 15 bases spanning the gap. CDR3 length equals 13 residues. Here the CDR3 reads CSATRQDSHGYTF. In DNA, the CDR3 is TGCAGTGCTACACGACAGGATTCCCATGGCTACACCTTC.